This T cell receptor beta chain stems from a study of cytomegalovirus exposure and HLA in healthy donors. General study findings and limits: A later analysis found most CMV-associated TCR beta chains apparently HLA-restricted. TCR beta chain V- and J-gene trimming was linked, in a later analysis, to a missense variant in DCLRE1C.

The PCR used 60 Vbeta and 13 Jbeta primers. The assay was immunoSEQ multiplex PCR, and TCRdb's table has in-frame clones only and misses some. The sample carries over 150,000 clones, over 60% recorded once. For this clone: No antigen is known for it.

The sequenced sample consisted of PBMCs. The source is a woman aged 40 to 55 in good health and CMV-seronegative.

The CDR3 spells CAITIKQGGTDTQYF. The CDR3 DNA reads as TGTGCCATCACCATAAAACAGGGGGGCACAGATACGCAGTATTTT. V is TRBV10-3 and J is TRBJ2-3, with 8 bases lining up with TRBD1. CDR1 is ENHRY, CDR2 SYGVKD, per germline. CDR3 length: 15 amino acids. The V gene end was trimmed by 7 bases and the J gene end by 1 base; junction bases not matched to a gene: 7.